This T cell receptor beta chain was sequenced for a study of blood T cell repertoires in COVID-19. Across the whole study: Samples representing acute and convalescent COVID-19 were sourced from the United States, Italy and Spain. PBMCs, B-cell-depleted T cells, or T cells were the source of the cDNA or gDNA that made up the material.

The CDR3 has 16 amino acids. Germline CDR1 reads SGHRS; CDR2 reads YFSETQ. Germline trimming cut 0 bases from V and 2 bases from J; bases unmatched to any gene: 4. Patients at the Seattle site were enrolled during active infection and followed longitudinally. Some clones are missing from TCRdb's copy, which holds only in-frame ones; the method was immunoSEQ multiplex PCR. The sample records under 250,000 clones, about 83% being singletons. This TCR was sampled from a woman aged 80 or older with COVID-19, enrolled during active disease. This chain connects TRBV5-1 to TRBJ2-5, with TRBD2 identical over 10 bases. Sequencing used peripheral blood. This chain's CDR3 is CASSLDLAGGQETQYF. The CDR3 nucleotides are TGCGCCAGCAGCTTGGATTTAGCGGGGGGACAAGAGACCCAGTACTTC.